The 25 T cell receptor beta chains below all came from one sample that was sequenced in a study of neurological immune-mediated disorders. Using its own MiXCR run on the 5' RACE reads, TCRdb lists one record per CDR3 protein. This table holds 70,000 or so distinct CDR3 sequences, approximately 3.4% found once. The source material was PBMCs. These receptors were collected from a woman in her 50s with multiple sclerosis.

This clonotype was detected only a few times. A much larger clone differs from this one at a single base, so this may be a read error. This chain connects TRBV20-1 to TRBJ2-4; D assignment may be TRBD1 or TRBD2 (6 bases each). V was pared by 2 bases and J by 10 bases, with 15 bases between. Looked up from germline, CDR1 is DFQATT and CDR2 is SNEGSKA (reference sequence). CDR3 size: 13 residues. The CDR3 loop is CSARWQGREIQYF. In nucleotides, the CDR3 is TGCAGTGCTAGATGGCAGGGGCGGGAAATTCAGTACTTC.

This clonotype was recorded many times. The V gene is TRBV23-1, the J gene TRBJ2-1, with TRBD1 as a possible D gene (5 bases). Being an ORF, TRBV23-1 has a function that is uncertain. This CDR3 has 16 amino acids. The germline V and J ends were trimmed by 0 bases and 2 bases, with 11 bases remaining between them. Here the CDR3 reads CASSQSRQNAYNEQFF. Here the CDR3 DNA reads TGCGCCAGCAGTCAATCGCGACAGAACGCCTACAATGAGCAGTTCTTC.

The sample holds many counts of this clonotype. The CDR3 reads CASSPRGRSSGTGNEQFF. The CDR3 DNA reads as TGCGCCAGCAGCCCGCGTGGGCGGTCTAGCGGGACTGGCAATGAGCAGTTCTTC. The V and J genes are TRBV5-1 and TRBJ2-1; 9 positions match TRBD2. V was pared by 4 bases and J by 6 bases, with 17 bases of the junction left unmatched. CDR1 is SGHRS, CDR2 YFSETQ, per germline. The CDR3 consists of 18 residues. Using reference TRBV5-1 and TRBJ2-1 for the parts outside the CDR3, the full variable domain is KAGVTQTPRYLIKTRGQQVTLSCSPISGHRSVSWYQQTPGQGLQFLFEYFSETQRNKGNFPGRFSGRQFSNSRSEMNVSTLELGDSALYLCASSPRGRSSGTGNEQFFGPGTRLTVL.

This clonotype appeared many times. The rearrangement links TRBV20-1 to TRBJ2-7; 14 nucleotides line up with TRBD2. The CDR3 covers 15 residues. After removal of 6 bases from V and 2 bases from J, the junction contained 6 bases not matched to a gene. The germline V gene has CDR1 DFQATT and CDR2 SNEGSKA (reference sequence). DNA for the CDR3: TGCAGTGCAATCGGACTAGCGGGAGGTCCCTACGAGCAGTACTTC. Its protein product is CSAIGLAGGPYEQYF.

This clonotype was detected ten times or more. The chain employs TRBV15 and TRBJ1-4; D not resolved. This CDR3 region has 17 residues. V shed 0 bases and J shed 0 bases, with 11 bases lying between them. The germline CDR1 and CDR2 sequences are LNHNV and YYDKDF (reference sequence). The CDR3 loop is CATSRDRTSATNEKLFF. CDR3 sequence (DNA): TGTGCCACCAGCAGAGATCGGACCTCTGCAACTAATGAAAAACTGTTTTTT.

This clonotype was counted once. The J gene is TRBJ1-1, the V gene TRBV7-6; the D is unclear. Looked up from germline, CDR1 is SGHVS and CDR2 is FNYEAQ. The CDR3 is 13 residues long. Trimming cost V 5 bases and J 7 bases, with 14 bases left between them. The CDR3 bases are TGTGCCAGCAGCCCCTGGAGGACTCGTGAAGCTTTCTTT. It specifies CASSPWRTREAFF.

This clonotype is classed as medium-sized (0.01 to 0.1%). V is TRBV5-6 and J is TRBJ2-1; 12 nucleotides align to TRBD2. The junction had 5 bases not matched to a gene; V was cut back by 4 bases and J by 3 bases. Germline V lookup: CDR1 SGHDT, CDR2 YYEEEE. This CDR3 is built from 16 residues. CDR3 DNA: TGTGCCAGCAGCCAAGGACTAGCGGGAATCTACAATGAGCAGTTCTTC. Residues: CASSQGLAGIYNEQFF.

This clonotype was seen ten or more times. The chain is built from TRBV20-1 and TRBJ2-3; D ambiguous. This CDR3 contains 12 residues. CDR1 and CDR2 (germline): DFQATT, SNEGSKA (reference sequence). V lost 5 bases and J 6 bases, leaving 12 bases between the germline ends. For the CDR3, the DNA is TGCAGTGCTGAAGTACCACGGGATACGCAGTATTTT. Protein sequence: CSAEVPRDTQYF.

This clonotype has only a few counts. V is TRBV7-6 and J is TRBJ2-7; 9 bases map to TRBD2. The V gene end was trimmed by 1 base and the J gene end by 0 bases; junction bases not matched to a gene: 4. CDR3 length equals 16 residues. Looked up from germline, CDR1 is SGHVS and CDR2 is FNYEAQ. The CDR3 coding sequence is TGTGCCAGCAGCTTAGTCCCAGCGGGGGGCTCCTACGAGCAGTACGTC. Encoded protein: CASSLVPAGGSYEQYV.

This clonotype was recorded at least ten times. This sequence joins TRBV5-1 and TRBJ1-2; unclear D gene. With 0 bases removed from V and 2 bases from J, the gap between germline ends came to 5 bases. CDR1 and CDR2 from the germline V gene are SGHRS and YFSETQ. The CDR3 consists of 13 residues. The CDR3 nucleotides are TGCGCCAGCAGCTTGGGCACAAACTATGGCTACACCTTC. It specifies CASSLGTNYGYTF.

In this sample, this clonotype turned up many times. The rearrangement links TRBV5-1 to TRBJ1-2, with a tentative D call TRBD1 (5 bases). V was shortened by 4 bases and J by 4 bases, with 14 bases between the two germline ends. This CDR3 region has 14 residues. Germline V CDR1 and CDR2: SGHRS, YFSETQ. CDR3 bases: TGCGCCAGCAGCCCCGATGGGGGGGTCTATGGCTACACCTTC. It is translated as CASSPDGGVYGYTF.

The table lists this clonotype with a few counts. An end of the junction differs from the germline gene, which may be a read error. This chain links TRBV28 with TRBJ1-6; D call uncertain. This CDR3 is 15 amino acids long. The germline V gene has CDR1 MDHEN and CDR2 SYDVKM. The CDR3 region has the DNA TGTGCCAGCAGTTTAGGCACCGGACGGCATTCACCCCTCAACTTT. Residues: CASSLGTGRHSPLNF.

This clonotype was counted ten times or more. J is TRBJ2-7 and V is TRBV3-1, with D possibly TRBD2 on 6 matching bases. Germline CDR1 reads LGHDT; CDR2 reads YNNKEL (reference sequence). The ends were cut back, 3 bases at V and 7 bases at J, with 22 bases in the middle. This CDR3 is 16 amino acids long. CDR3 protein: CASSHGGGLAEGEQYF. In nucleotides, the CDR3 is TGTGCCAGCAGCCACGGTGGGGGACTGGCTGAAGGGGAGCAGTACTTC.

This clonotype was detected only a few times. This chain uses TRBV7-7 with TRBJ2-2, with 7 bases fitting TRBD2. The CDR3 has 16 amino acids. Germline assignment: CDR1 SSHAT and CDR2 FNYEAQ (reference sequence). After removal of 1 base from V and 2 bases from J, the junction contained 4 bases not matched to a gene. This CDR3 reads CASSLVVAGNTGELFF. CDR3 in DNA: TGTGCCAGCAGCTTAGTGGTAGCGGGTAACACCGGGGAGCTGTTTTTT.

Ten or more counts support this clonotype. This sequence joins TRBV6-2 or TRBV6-3 and TRBJ1-2, with D hard to call. Trimming removed 8 bases at V and 0 bases at J, with 7 bases between. The CDR3 extends over 12 amino acids. Germline assignment: CDR1 MNHEY and CDR2 SVGEGT. In DNA form, the CDR3 reads TGTGCCAGCGAACAATCTAACTATGGCTACACCTTC. It yields the protein CASEQSNYGYTF.

This clonotype was seen repeatedly, ten times or more. The chain joins TRBV4-1 to TRBJ2-3; perhaps TRBD1 as D (6 bases). The CDR3 runs 14 residues. V shed 1 base and J shed 6 bases, with 11 bases lying between them. CDR1 and CDR2 from the germline V gene are MGHRA and YSYEKL. The CDR3 region has the DNA TGCGCCAGCAGCCAAGCATCTAGGGGGGATACGCAGTATTTT. Amino acid sequence: CASSQASRGDTQYF.

At least ten counts were recorded for this clonotype. The chain couples TRBV7-2 to TRBJ2-7; tentative D call: TRBD2 (7 bases). Germline V gene lookup returns CDR1 SGHTA and CDR2 FQGNSA. The CDR3 loop spans 13 amino acids. Between the trimmed V and J ends, which lost 2 bases and 5 bases, there was a span of 10 bases. CDR3 nucleotide sequence: TGTGCCAGCAGCTTATGGGGGGGCCACGAGCAGTACGTC. It specifies CASSLWGGHEQYV.

This chain links TRBV7-6 with TRBJ2-7, with 8 positions matching TRBD2. V gave up 1 base and J gave up 5 bases; unmatched junction bases: 10. The CDR3 totals 16 residues. The germline V gene has CDR1 SGHVS and CDR2 FNYEAQ. This CDR3 reads CASSLVITAGENEQYF. As DNA, the CDR3 is TGTGCCAGCAGCTTAGTTATAACAGCGGGAGAAAACGAGCAGTACTTC.

This clonotype was found many times. The chain combines TRBV12-3 or TRBV12-4 with TRBJ1-4; D perhaps matches TRBD1 (5 bases). Between the trimmed V and J ends, which lost 6 bases and 8 bases, there was a span of 16 bases. This CDR3 has 14 amino acids. The CDR3 sequence is CASRPGLGQEKLFF. DNA for the CDR3: TGTGCCAGCAGGCCGGGACTGGGGCAGGAAAAACTGTTTTTT.

This clonotype has a count of ten or more. The chain links TRBV7-2 to TRBJ1-2, with unresolved D. With 6 bases removed from V and 4 bases from J, the gap between germline ends came to 12 bases. Germline CDR1 reads SGHTA; CDR2 reads FQGNSA. The CDR3 contains 13 residues. The chain's CDR3 is CASSRTALYGYTF. The CDR3 DNA reads as TGTGCCAGCAGTCGTACAGCCCTCTATGGCTACACCTTC.

Worth noting for this clonotype: A much larger clone lies a single base off, so this may be a read error. V and J are TRBV20-1 and TRBJ2-2; unclear D gene. This CDR3 is built from 13 residues. Germline V CDR1 and CDR2: DFQATT, SNEGSKA (reference sequence). DNA for the CDR3: TGCAGTGATAGAGATTTTGGTGGCGGGGAGCTGTTTTTT. It specifies CSDRDFGGGELFF.

This clonotype came up many times. The rearrangement links TRBV20-1 to TRBJ1-6, with TRBD1 matching 7 bases. CDR3 length equals 15 residues. The V gene end was trimmed by 6 bases and the J gene end by 8 bases; junction bases not matched to a gene: 13. The germline CDR1 and CDR2 sequences are DFQATT and SNEGSKA (reference sequence). The CDR3 region is CSAPTGTVRDSPLHF. CDR3 bases: TGCAGTGCCCCAACCGGGACAGTGCGGGATTCACCCCTCCACTTT.

Comment on this clonotype: One junction end disagrees with the germline gene, perhaps due to a read error. The V and J genes are TRBV6-5 and TRBJ1-6, with D unresolved. From germline, CDR1 is MNHEY and CDR2 SVGAGI. This CDR3 is built from 14 residues. CDR3 sequence: CASSSEGMVSPLNF. In nucleotides, the CDR3 is TGTGCCAGCAGTTCGGAAGGCATGGTTTCTCCCCTCAACTTT.

In its sample, this clonotype was seen a few times. V is TRBV6-5 and J is TRBJ2-7; TRBD2 matches 10 bases. The trim removed 5 bases at V and 2 bases at J, leaving 6 bases unmatched. From germline, CDR1 is MNHEY and CDR2 SVGAGI. This CDR3 has 15 amino acids. This CDR3 reads CASSLSGRQAYEQYF. The CDR3 nucleotides read TGTGCCAGCAGTCTTAGCGGGAGGCAAGCCTACGAGCAGTACTTC.

This clonotype showed up many times. This rearrangement joins TRBV19 to TRBJ2-1; 10 bases are shared with TRBD2. The trim removed 3 bases at V and 8 bases at J, leaving 4 bases unmatched. CDR3 length: 14 amino acids. Germline-derived CDR1 and CDR2 are LNHDA and SQIVND (reference sequence). The CDR3 DNA follows: TGTGCCAGTAGTATCAGCGGGAGGGTGTATGAGCAGTTCTTC. Its translation: CASSISGRVYEQFF.